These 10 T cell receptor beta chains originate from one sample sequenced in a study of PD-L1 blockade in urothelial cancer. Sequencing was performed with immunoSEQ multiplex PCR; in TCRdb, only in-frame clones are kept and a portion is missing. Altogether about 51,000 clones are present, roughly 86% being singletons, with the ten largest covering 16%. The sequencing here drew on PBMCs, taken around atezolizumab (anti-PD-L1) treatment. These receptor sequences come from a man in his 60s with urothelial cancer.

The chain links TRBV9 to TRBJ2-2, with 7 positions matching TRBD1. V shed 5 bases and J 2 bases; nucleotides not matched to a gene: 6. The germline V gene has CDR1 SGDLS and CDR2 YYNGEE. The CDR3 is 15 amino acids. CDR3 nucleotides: TGTGCCAGCAGGAGGGGGACAGTTAACACCGGGGAGCTGTTTTTT. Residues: CASRRGTVNTGELFF.

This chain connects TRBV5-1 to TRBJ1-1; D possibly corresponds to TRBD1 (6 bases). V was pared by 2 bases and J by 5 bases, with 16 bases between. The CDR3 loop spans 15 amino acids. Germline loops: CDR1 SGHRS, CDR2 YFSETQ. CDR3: CASSLQGTWRTEAFF. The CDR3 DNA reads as TGCGCCAGCAGCTTACAGGGTACGTGGCGGACTGAAGCTTTCTTT.

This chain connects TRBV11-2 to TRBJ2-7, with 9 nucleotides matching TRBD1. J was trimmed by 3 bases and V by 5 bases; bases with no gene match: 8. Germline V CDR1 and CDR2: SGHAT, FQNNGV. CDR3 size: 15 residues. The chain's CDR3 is CASSRDREGVYEQYF. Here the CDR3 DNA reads TGTGCCAGCAGCAGGGACAGGGAGGGTGTCTACGAGCAGTACTTC.

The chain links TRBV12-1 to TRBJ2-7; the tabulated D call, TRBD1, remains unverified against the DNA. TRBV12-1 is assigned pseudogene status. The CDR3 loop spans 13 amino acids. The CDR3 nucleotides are TGTGCCAGAAGGGGTTTAGGGGGCTGTGAGCAGTACTTC. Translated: CARRGLGGCEQYF.

DNA of the CDR3: TGCGCCAGCAGCTTGGAGGACAGAAGCTACGAGCAGTACTTC. Translating gives CASSLEDRSYEQYF. The V and J genes are TRBV5-1 and TRBJ2-7; a weak D match, TRBD1 (6 bases). The CDR3 is made up of 14 amino acids. Trimming cost V 0 bases and J 3 bases, with 10 bases left between them. Germline-derived CDR1 and CDR2 are SGHRS and YFSETQ.

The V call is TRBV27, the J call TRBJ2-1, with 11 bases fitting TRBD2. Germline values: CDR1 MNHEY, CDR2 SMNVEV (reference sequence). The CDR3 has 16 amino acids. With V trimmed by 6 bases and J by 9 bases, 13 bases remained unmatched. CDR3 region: CASSPRAGSGGGEQFF. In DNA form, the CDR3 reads TGTGCCAGCAGCCCCCGCGCGGGTAGCGGGGGGGGTGAGCAGTTCTTC.

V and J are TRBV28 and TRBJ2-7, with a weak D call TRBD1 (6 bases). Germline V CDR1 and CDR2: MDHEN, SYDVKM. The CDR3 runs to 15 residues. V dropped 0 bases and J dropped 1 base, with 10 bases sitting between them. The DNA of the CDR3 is TGTGCCAGCAGTTTATGGGGGGCGCAGTCCTACGAGCAGTACTTC. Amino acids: CASSLWGAQSYEQYF.

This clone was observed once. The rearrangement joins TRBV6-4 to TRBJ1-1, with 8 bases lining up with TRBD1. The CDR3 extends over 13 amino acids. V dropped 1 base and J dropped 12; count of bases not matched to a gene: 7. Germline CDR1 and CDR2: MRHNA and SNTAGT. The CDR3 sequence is CASSDFRTGRPFF. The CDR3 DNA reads TGTGCCAGCAGTGACTTTCGGACAGGGAGGCCTTTCTTT.

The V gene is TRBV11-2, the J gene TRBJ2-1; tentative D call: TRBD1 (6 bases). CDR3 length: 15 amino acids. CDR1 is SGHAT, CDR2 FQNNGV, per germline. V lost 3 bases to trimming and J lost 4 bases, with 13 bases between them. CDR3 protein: CASSLMGAGYNEQFF. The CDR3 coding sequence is TGTGCCAGCAGCTTGATGGGGGCCGGGTACAATGAGCAGTTCTTC.

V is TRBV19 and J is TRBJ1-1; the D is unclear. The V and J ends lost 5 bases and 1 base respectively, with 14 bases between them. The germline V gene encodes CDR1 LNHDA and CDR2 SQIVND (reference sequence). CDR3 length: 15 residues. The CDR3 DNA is TGTGCCAGTAGTCCCCTGGCGGGAGGGAACACTGAAGCTTTCTTT. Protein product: CASSPLAGGNTEAFF.